Presented here are 14 T cell receptor beta chains from one specimen sequenced in a study of CXCR3-negative and CXCR3-positive naive CD8 T cells. Study-wide findings and caveats: CXCR3-positive naive cells had TRB CDR3s that were more hydrophobic than CXCR3-negative naive cells had.

The TRB libraries of cDNA were built by UMI-labeled 5' RACE. With the 5' RACE reads reprocessed, TCRdb shows one record per CDR3 protein and no DNA. This sample contains about 150,000 distinct CDR3 sequences. No cognate antigen is known for these TCRs. The sequencing sample was made of naive CXCR3+ CD8+ T cells from blood. Subset here: CD45RO-CCR7+CD27+CD95- naive CD8+ T cells expressing CXCR3 (TNR3+). The receptor set was obtained from a human donor in good health. Some clones in this sample may be carry-over from other donors' samples.

V gene TRBV7-9 combines with J gene TRBJ1-2; TCRdb's assignment of TRBD1 cannot be checked, as there is no DNA. Germline lookup yields CDR1 SEHNR and CDR2 FQNEAQ (reference sequence). The CDR3 is made up of 17 amino acids. This CDR3 reads CASSFLLGTGGNYGYTF.

CDR3 amino acids: CASSHGTGAYEQYF. This sequence joins TRBV4-3 and TRBJ2-7; TCRdb names TRBD1, which stays unverified in the absence of DNA. This CDR3 is 14 amino acids long. CDR1 and CDR2 from the germline V gene are LGHNA and YSLEER.

The chain combines TRBV7-3 with TRBJ2-1; TCRdb designates TRBD1, a call that cannot be tested without DNA. Per germline, CDR1 SGHTA and CDR2 FQGTGA. This CDR3 has 13 residues. The CDR3 sequence is CASSWRGGDEQFF.

This chain's CDR3 is CASRNRDRNTEAFF. This chain links TRBV19 with TRBJ1-1; TCRdb's assignment of TRBD1 cannot be checked, as there is no DNA. The CDR3 has 14 amino acids. Germline values: CDR1 LNHDA, CDR2 SQIVND (reference sequence).

This rearrangement joins TRBV2 to TRBJ1-5; the TCRdb call, TRBD1, lacks DNA for checking. Germline V gene data show CDR1 as SNHLY and CDR2 as FYNNEI. The CDR3 has 14 amino acids. The CDR3 loop is CASTDGQTNQPQHF.

This chain uses TRBV5-1 with TRBJ2-7; TCRdb gives TRBD1 as the D gene, but with no DNA this cannot be confirmed. This CDR3 comprises 16 residues. Germline V lookup: CDR1 SGHRS, CDR2 YFSETQ. CDR3 sequence: CASSPDLDRVTYEQYF.

V usage is TRBV6-5 and J usage is TRBJ1-2; TCRdb returns TRBD1, unconfirmable since there is no DNA. CDR1 and CDR2 from the germline V gene are MNHEY and SVGAGI. The CDR3 is made up of 14 amino acids. The CDR3 protein is CASTPGQDDYGYTF.

This chain connects TRBV29-1 to TRBJ2-5. CDR1 is SQVTM and CDR2 is ANQGSEA in the germline V gene. The CDR3 length is 11 residues. CDR3 in amino acids: CSVQIWETQYF.

This rearrangement joins TRBV29-1 to TRBJ2-1. The germline V gene has CDR1 SQVTM and CDR2 ANQGSEA. This CDR3 is built from 11 residues. The CDR3 region is CSVVGNNEQFF.

This CDR3 is CASSPGTSRPYEQYF. The chain combines TRBV4-1 with TRBJ2-7; TCRdb designates TRBD2, a call that cannot be tested without DNA. Germline loops: CDR1 MGHRA, CDR2 YSYEKL. The CDR3 contains 15 residues.

The rearrangement links TRBV29-1 to TRBJ2-2. This CDR3 contains 15 residues. Germline CDR1 is SQVTM and CDR2 is ANQGSEA. The chain's CDR3 is CSVQGRDTNTGELFF.

The J gene is TRBJ1-6, the V gene TRBV28. Germline V gene data show CDR1 as MDHEN and CDR2 as SYDVKM. This CDR3 has 15 amino acids. This CDR3 is CASSFQDSDNSPLHF.

This chain joins TRBV7-6 and TRBJ2-1; TCRdb proposes TRBD2, but this gene call is untestable without DNA. CDR3 length: 17 amino acids. Looked up from germline, CDR1 is SGHVS and CDR2 is FNYEAQ. CDR3 region: CASSLEAREGSYNEQFF.

This rearrangement joins TRBV7-9 to TRBJ1-5. The CDR3 has 15 residues. CDR1 and CDR2 from the germline V gene are SEHNR and FQNEAQ (reference sequence). Here the CDR3 reads CASSGEGIINQPQHF. The full variable domain, its missing parts supplied by reference TRBV7-9 and TRBJ1-5, is DTGVSQNPRHKITKRGQNVTFRCDPISEHNRLYWYRQTLGQGPEFLTYFQNEAQLEKSRLLSDRFSAERPKGSFSTLEIQRTEQGDSAMYLCASSGEGIINQPQHFGDGTRLSIL.